The T cell receptor beta chain under discussion was sequenced for a study of blood T cells in healthy people across ages. The overall study: The capture of about one barcoded beta molecule per two T cells was achieved by template switching. Regarding the study as a whole: Older individuals had lower TCR beta diversity per million T cells (the decline was roughly linear).

Each donor had approximately 10 milliliters of peripheral blood drawn. A J-beta primer mix and a sample-barcoded 5' primer were used in a second PCR of roughly 6 to 11 cycles. The template-switch adaptor, which had 12 random nucleotides, put a tag on each cDNA molecule. TCRdb re-derived calls from the 5' RACE reads in MiXCR, one entry per CDR3 protein. The table has hundreds of thousands of distinct CDR3 sequences, 20% to 25% seen once. As for this clonotype: What it binds is unknown.

Germline lookup yields CDR1 MNHEY and CDR2 SVGAGI. The CDR3 is made up of 13 amino acids. The V and J genes are TRBV6-5 and TRBJ2-5; D is possibly TRBD2 (6 bases). The J call could be wrong; TRBJ2-1 is a better fit for the DNA end. Sequences were obtained from blood. This clonotype originated in a man between 70 and 80 years old in good health. CDR3 region: CASSYSGGYEQFF. The CDR3 coding sequence is TGTGCCAGCAGTTACTCGGGGGGTTATGAGCAGTTCTTC.